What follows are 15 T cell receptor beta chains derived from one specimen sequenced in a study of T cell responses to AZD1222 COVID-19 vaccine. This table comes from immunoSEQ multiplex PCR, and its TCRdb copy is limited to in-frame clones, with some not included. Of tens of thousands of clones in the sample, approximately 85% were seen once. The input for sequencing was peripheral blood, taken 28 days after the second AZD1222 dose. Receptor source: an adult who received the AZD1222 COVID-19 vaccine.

The CDR3 region is CASSPQVGGEAFF. As DNA, the CDR3 is TGTGCCAGCAGCCCTCAGGTTGGGGGTGAAGCTTTCTTT. This rearrangement joins TRBV7-2 to TRBJ1-1, with D possibly being TRBD1 (5 bases). Germline-derived CDR1 and CDR2 are SGHTA and FQGNSA. The length of the CDR3 is 13 residues. V was shortened by 5 bases and J by 7 bases, with 14 bases between the two germline ends.

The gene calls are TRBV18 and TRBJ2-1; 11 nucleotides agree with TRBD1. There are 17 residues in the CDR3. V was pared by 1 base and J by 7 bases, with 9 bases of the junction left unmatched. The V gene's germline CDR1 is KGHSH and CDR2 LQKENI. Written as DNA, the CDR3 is TGTGCCAGCTCACCACAGCCGGGTGGACAGGGGGCGAATGAGCAGTTCTTC. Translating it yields CASSPQPGGQGANEQFF. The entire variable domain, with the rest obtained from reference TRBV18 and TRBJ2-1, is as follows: NAGVMQNPRHLVRRRGQEARLRCSPMKGHSHVYWYRQLPEEGLKFMVYLQKENIIDESGMPKERFSAEFPKEGPSILRIQQVVRGDSAAYFCASSPQPGGQGANEQFFGPGTRLTVL.

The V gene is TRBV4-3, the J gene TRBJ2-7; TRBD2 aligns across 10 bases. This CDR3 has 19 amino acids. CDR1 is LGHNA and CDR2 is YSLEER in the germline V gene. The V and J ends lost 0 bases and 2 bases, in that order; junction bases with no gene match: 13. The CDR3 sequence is CASSQDQVQSGRAPYEQYF. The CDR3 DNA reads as TGCGCCAGCAGCCAAGACCAAGTGCAGAGCGGGAGGGCCCCCTACGAGCAGTACTTC.

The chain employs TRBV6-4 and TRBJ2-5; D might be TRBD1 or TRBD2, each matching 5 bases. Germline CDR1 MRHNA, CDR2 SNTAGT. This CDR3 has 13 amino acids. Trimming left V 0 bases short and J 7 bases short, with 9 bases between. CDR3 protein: CASSDSEGTTQYF. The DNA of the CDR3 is TGTGCCAGCAGTGACTCTGAAGGGACGACCCAGTACTTC.

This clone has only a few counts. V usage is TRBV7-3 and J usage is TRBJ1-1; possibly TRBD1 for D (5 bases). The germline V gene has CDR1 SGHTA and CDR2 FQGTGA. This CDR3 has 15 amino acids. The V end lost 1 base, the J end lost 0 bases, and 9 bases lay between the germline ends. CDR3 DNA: TGTGCCAGCAGCTTAATTGCAGGGCTGAACACTGAAGCTTTCTTT. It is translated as CASSLIAGLNTEAFF. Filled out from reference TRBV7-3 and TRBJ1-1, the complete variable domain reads GAGVSQTPSNKVTEKGKYVELRCDPISGHTALYWYRQSLGQGPEFLIYFQGTGAADDSGLPNDRFFAVRPEGSVSTLKIQRTERGDSAVYLCASSLIAGLNTEAFFGQGTRLTVV.

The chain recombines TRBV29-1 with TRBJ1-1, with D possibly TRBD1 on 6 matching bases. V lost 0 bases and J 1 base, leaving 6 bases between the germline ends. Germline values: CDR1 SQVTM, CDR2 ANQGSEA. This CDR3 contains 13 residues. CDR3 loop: CSVEDRGNTEAFF. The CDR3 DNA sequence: TGCAGCGTTGAAGACAGGGGGAACACTGAAGCTTTCTTT. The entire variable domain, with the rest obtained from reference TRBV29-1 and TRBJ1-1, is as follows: SAVISQKPSRDICQRGTSLTIQCQVDSQVTMMFWYRQQPGQSLTLIATANQGSEATYESGFVIDKFPISRPNLTFSTLTVSNMSPEDSSIYLCSVEDRGNTEAFFGQGTRLTVV.

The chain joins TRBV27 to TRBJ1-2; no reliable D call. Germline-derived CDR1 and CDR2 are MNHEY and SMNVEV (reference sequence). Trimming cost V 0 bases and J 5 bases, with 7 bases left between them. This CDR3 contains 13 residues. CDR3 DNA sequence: TGTGCCAGCAGTTTATCGACCAATTATGGCTACACCTTC. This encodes CASSLSTNYGYTF.

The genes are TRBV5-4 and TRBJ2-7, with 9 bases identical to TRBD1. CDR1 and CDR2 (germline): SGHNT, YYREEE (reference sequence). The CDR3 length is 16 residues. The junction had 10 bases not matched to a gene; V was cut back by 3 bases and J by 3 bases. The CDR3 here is CASSWANRGPNYEQYF. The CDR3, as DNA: TGTGCCAGCAGCTGGGCGAACAGGGGGCCTAACTACGAGCAGTACTTC.

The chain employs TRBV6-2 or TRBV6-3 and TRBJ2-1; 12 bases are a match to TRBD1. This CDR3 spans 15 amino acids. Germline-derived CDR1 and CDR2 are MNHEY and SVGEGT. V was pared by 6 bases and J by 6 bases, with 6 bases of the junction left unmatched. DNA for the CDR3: TGTGCCAGCAGCGAGGGACAGGGGGCCCTCAATGAGCAGTTCTTC. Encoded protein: CASSEGQGALNEQFF.

The CDR3 is CASFRPAETQYF. CDR3 nucleotide sequence: TGTGCCAGCTTTAGGCCGGCAGAGACCCAGTACTTC. The chain uses TRBV18 and TRBJ2-5; D unresolved. V shed 7 bases and J shed 4 bases, with 10 bases lying between them. CDR3 length: 12 amino acids. Germline CDR1 is KGHSH and CDR2 is LQKENI.

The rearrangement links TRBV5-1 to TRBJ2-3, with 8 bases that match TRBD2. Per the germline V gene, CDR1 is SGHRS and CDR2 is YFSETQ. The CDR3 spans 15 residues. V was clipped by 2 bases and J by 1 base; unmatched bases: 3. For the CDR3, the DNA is TGCGCCAGCAGCTTTAATAGCGGGGGCACAGATACGCAGTATTTT. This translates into CASSFNSGGTDTQYF.

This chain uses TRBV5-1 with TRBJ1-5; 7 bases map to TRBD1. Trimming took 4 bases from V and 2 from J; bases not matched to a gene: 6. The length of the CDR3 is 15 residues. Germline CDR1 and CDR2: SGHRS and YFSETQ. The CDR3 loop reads CASSEGQAGNQPQHF. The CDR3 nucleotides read TGCGCCAGCAGCGAAGGACAGGCCGGCAATCAGCCCCAGCATTTT.

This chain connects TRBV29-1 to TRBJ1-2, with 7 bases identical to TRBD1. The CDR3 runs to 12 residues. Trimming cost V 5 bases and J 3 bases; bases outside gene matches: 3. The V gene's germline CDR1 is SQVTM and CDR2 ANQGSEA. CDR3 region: CSVTGADYGYTF. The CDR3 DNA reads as TGCAGCGTTACAGGGGCTGACTATGGCTACACCTTC.

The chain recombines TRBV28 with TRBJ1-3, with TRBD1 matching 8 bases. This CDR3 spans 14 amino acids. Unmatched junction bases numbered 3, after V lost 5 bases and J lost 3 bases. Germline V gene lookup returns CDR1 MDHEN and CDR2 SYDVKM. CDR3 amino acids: CASSLRGLGNTIYF. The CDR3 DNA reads TGTGCCAGCAGTCTCAGGGGGCTTGGAAACACCATATATTTT. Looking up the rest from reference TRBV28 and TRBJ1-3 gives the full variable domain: DVKVTQSSRYLVKRTGEKVFLECVQDMDHENMFWYRQDPGLGLRLIYFSYDVKMKEKGDIPEGYSVSREKKERFSLILESASTNQTSMYLCASSLRGLGNTIYFGEGSWLTVV.

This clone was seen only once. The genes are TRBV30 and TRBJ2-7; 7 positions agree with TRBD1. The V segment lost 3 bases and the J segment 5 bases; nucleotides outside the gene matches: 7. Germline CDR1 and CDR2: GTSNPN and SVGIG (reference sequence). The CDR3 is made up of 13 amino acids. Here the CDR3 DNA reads TGTGCCTGGAGAACGACAGGGAAACACGAGCAGTACTTC. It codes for CAWRTTGKHEQYF.